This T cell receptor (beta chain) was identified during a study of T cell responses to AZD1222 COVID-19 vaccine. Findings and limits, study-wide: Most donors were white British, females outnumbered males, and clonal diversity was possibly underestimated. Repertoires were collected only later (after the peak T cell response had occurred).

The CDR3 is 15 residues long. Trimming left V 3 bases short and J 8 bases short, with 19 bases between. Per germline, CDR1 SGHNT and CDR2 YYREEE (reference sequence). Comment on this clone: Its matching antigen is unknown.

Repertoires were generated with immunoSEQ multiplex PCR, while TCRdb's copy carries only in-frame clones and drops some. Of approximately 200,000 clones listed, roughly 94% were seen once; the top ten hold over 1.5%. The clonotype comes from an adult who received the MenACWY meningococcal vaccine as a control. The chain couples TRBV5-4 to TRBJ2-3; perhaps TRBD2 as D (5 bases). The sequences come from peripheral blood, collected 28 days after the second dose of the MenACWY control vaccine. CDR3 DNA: TGTGCCAGCAGCTATGAAGGAGGTAGAGTAGGTACGCAGTATTTT. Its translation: CASSYEGGRVGTQYF.